This T cell receptor (beta chain) was sequenced during a study of shared clonotypes between healthy human individuals. The overall study: The study enrolled a couple of women and a few men aged 18 to 49. General observations from the study: The generation probabilities recorded for non-shared clonotypes fell below those of clonotypes shared by all four donors.

Repertoires were generated with immunoSEQ multiplex PCR, while TCRdb's copy carries only in-frame clones and drops some. The sample lists 800,000 to 1,200,000 clones, 75% to 80% seen once, with roughly 0.56% in the top ten. Those who donated, Caucasian adults without exception, all lived in Nashville, Tennessee. A word on this clone: Its antigen is as yet unknown.

Sequenced input: memory CD4+ T cells from PBMCs. Subset denoted: CD45RA-negative fraction. The source of this sequence is a man between 18 and 29 years old in good health. Some clones in this sample may be carry-over from other donors' samples.

The CDR3 region has the DNA TGTGCCAGCAGTCCGACAGGGGTAGATACGCAGTATTTT. Translation: CASSPTGVDTQYF. The chain links TRBV11-2 to TRBJ2-3, with 8 bases identical to TRBD1. With V trimmed by 6 bases and J by 5 bases, 4 bases remained unmatched. Per the germline V gene, CDR1 is SGHAT and CDR2 is FQNNGV. The CDR3 runs to 13 residues.